This paragraph reports one TCR beta chain. What it binds is not known. Data came from immunoSEQ multiplex PCR; TCRdb stores just in-frame clones and leaves some out. The sample has around 130,000 clones, about 90% seen once. The entry originates in a study of T cell responses to AZD1222 COVID-19 vaccine. Germline lookup yields CDR1 ENHRY and CDR2 SYGVKD. Trimming shortened V by 3 bases and J by 2 bases, and 14 bases separated the two germline ends. This CDR3 region has 16 residues. Study-level findings and limits: Just a handful of people given AZD1222 tested seropositive at baseline. A mostly white British donor set with more females was recruited, and clonal diversity was possibly underestimated.

The rearrangement joins TRBV10-3 to TRBJ1-5, with D tentatively TRBD1 (5 bases). This TCR derives from an adult in good health. Sequences were derived from peripheral blood, sampled on day 0 of AZD1222 vaccination. The chain's CDR3 is CAISDSGQGGNQPQHF. DNA for the CDR3: TGTGCCATCAGTGATTCGGGGCAAGGGGGCAATCAGCCCCAGCATTTT.